The entry below describes one T cell receptor (beta chain). This sample is part of a study of glioma-infiltrating T cells. CDR1 is MNHEY, CDR2 SMNVEV, per germline (reference sequence). The germline V and J ends were trimmed by 2 bases and 5 bases, with 12 bases remaining between them. The CDR3 extends over 14 amino acids. The iRepertoire nested amplicon-rescue multiplex PCR amplified TCR alpha and beta CDR3s from RNA. Input was roughly 85-450 ng of tissue mRNA or PBMC total RNA. TCRdb used MiXCR to reprocess the multiplex PCR reads, holding one entry per CDR3 protein. Here the sample spans about 3,900 distinct CDR3 sequences, 30% to 35% being singletons.

This receptor was obtained from a human donor with low-grade glioma or glioblastoma, undergoing nonglioma brain surgery, or in good health (not recorded which). The chain uses TRBV27 and TRBJ1-2, with a tentative D call TRBD1 (6 bases). The sequenced sample consisted of glioma tissue, nonneoplastic brain tissue, or PBMCs (not recorded which). Written as DNA, the CDR3 is TGTGCCAGCAGTTTAAGTACAGGGTTATATGGCTACACCTTC. This encodes CASSLSTGLYGYTF.